This T cell receptor beta chain was captured by sequencing in a study of shared clonotypes between healthy human individuals. Data came from immunoSEQ multiplex PCR; TCRdb stores just in-frame clones and leaves some out. The table shows about 2.3 million clones, with roughly 92% occurring only once. The V gene end was trimmed by 6 bases and the J gene end by 7 bases; junction bases not matched to a gene: 11. This CDR3 region has 15 residues. Germline V gene data show CDR1 as MDHEN and CDR2 as SYDVKM. The receptor was isolated from a man between 18 and 29 years old in good health. Some clones in this sample may be carry-over from other donors' samples. Source material: naive CD4+ T cells from PBMCs. The subset here: CD45RA+ positively selected. The chain couples TRBV28 to TRBJ2-1, with 8 bases fitting TRBD1. In nucleotides, the CDR3 is TGTGCCAGCAGGAGACAGGGGCTGTTTCTTAATGAGCAGTTCTTC. Translating gives CASRRQGLFLNEQFF.